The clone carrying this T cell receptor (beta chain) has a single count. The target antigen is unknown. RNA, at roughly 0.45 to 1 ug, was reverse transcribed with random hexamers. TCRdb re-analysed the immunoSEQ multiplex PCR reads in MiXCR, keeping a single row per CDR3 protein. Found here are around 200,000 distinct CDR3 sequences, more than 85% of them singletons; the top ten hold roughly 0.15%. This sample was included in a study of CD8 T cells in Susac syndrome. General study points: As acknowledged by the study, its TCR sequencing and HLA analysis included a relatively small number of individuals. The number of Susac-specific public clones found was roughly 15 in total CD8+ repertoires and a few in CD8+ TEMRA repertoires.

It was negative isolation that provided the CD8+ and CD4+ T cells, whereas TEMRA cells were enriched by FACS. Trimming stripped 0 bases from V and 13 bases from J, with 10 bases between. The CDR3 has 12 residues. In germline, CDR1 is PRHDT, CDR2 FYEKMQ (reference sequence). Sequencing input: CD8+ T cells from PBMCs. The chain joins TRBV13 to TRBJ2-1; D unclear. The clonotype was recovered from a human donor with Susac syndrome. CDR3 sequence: CASSLGSHIQFF. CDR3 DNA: TGTGCCAGCAGCTTAGGATCGCACATACAGTTCTTC.